This T cell receptor (beta chain) was recovered during a study of blood T cell repertoires in COVID-19. Trimming took 3 bases from V and 8 from J, leaving 14 bases between them. Germline assignment: CDR1 ENHRY and CDR2 SYGVKD. The CDR3 runs 15 residues. Assay: immunoSEQ multiplex PCR; the TCRdb copy retains only in-frame clones and omits some. The sample includes 200,000 to 250,000 clones, less than 85% of them seen just once. The J gene is TRBJ1-6, the V gene TRBV10-3; D unclear. The receptor was isolated from a woman older than 75 with COVID-19, enrolled during active disease. The specimen was peripheral blood. CDR3 DNA: TGTGCCATCAGTGATCCGCCTTTGGGAGATTCACCCCTCCACTTT. Protein product: CAISDPPLGDSPLHF.